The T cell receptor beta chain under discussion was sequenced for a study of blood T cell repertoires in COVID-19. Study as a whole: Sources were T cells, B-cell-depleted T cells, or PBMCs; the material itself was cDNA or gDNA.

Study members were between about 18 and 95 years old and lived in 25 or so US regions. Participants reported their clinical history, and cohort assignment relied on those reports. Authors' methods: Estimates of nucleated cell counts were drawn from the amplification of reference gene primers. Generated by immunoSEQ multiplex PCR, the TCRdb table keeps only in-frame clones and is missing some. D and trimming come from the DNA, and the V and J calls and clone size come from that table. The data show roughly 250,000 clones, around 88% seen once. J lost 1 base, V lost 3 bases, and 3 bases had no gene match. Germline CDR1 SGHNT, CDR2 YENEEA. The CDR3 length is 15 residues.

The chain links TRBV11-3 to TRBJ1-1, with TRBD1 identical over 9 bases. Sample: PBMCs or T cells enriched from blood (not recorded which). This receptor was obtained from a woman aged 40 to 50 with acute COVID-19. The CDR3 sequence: CASSFGTGWNTEAFF. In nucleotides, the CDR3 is TGTGCCAGCAGCTTTGGGACAGGGTGGAACACTGAAGCTTTCTTT. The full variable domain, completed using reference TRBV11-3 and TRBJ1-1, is EAGVVQSPRYKIIEKKQPVAFWCNPISGHNTLYWYLQNLGQGPELLIRYENEEAVDDSQLPKDRFSAERLKGVDSTLKIQPAELGDSAVYLCASSFGTGWNTEAFFGQGTRLTVV.